The subject of this entry is one T cell receptor beta chain. The antigen remains unidentified. These data belong to a study of cytomegalovirus exposure and HLA in healthy donors. Between the trimmed V and J ends, which lost 1 base and 4 bases, there was a span of 7 bases. There are 14 residues in the CDR3. Germline CDR1 reads LNHNV; CDR2 reads YYDKDF (reference sequence). Notes on the study in general: Data from an earlier analysis indicated that most TCR beta V segments were productive either about 87% or about 30% of the time.

In the PCR, 60 Vbeta and 13 Jbeta primers were used. Assay: immunoSEQ multiplex PCR; the TCRdb copy retains only in-frame clones and omits some. This table holds fewer than 200,000 clones, approximately 72% found once. Material for sequencing was PBMCs. The clonotype originates from a human donor in good health. The chain is built from TRBV15 and TRBJ1-4; no reliable D call. The CDR3: CATSRGQSNEKLFF. Written as DNA, the CDR3 is TGTGCCACCAGCAGAGGACAAAGTAATGAAAAACTGTTTTTT. Looking up the rest from reference TRBV15 and TRBJ1-4 gives the full variable domain: DAMVIQNPRYQVTQFGKPVTLSCSQTLNHNVMYWYQQKSSQAPKLLFHYYDKDFNNEADTPDNFQSRRPNTSFCFLDIRSPGLGDTAMYLCATSRGQSNEKLFFGSGTQLSVL.